Below, 30 T cell receptor beta chains from the same sample are listed, as sequenced in a study of PD-L1 blockade in urothelial cancer. Stated time point: pretreatment peripheral blood. Only in-frame clones appear in the TCRdb table, and some are missing; sequencing was by immunoSEQ multiplex PCR. The sample carries 90,000 or so clones, around 87% recorded once. The sample in question was PBMCs, obtained around atezolizumab (anti-PD-L1) treatment. The source of these receptors is a man in his sixties with urothelial cancer.

The gene calls are TRBV6-5 and TRBJ2-5; TRBD1 is a possible D gene (5 bases). Germline CDR1 and CDR2: MNHEY and SVGAGI. CDR3 length: 15 amino acids. The V end was cut by 0 bases, the J end by 4 bases, with 12 bases between. CDR3 coding DNA: TGTGCCAGCAGTTACTCGAGAACCAGGGCAGAGACCCAGTACTTC. This translates into CASSYSRTRAETQYF.

The chain recombines TRBV4-3 with TRBJ2-7; D remains ambiguous. Trimming took 1 base from V and 4 from J, leaving 8 bases between them. Germline lookup yields CDR1 LGHNA and CDR2 YSLEER. The CDR3 loop spans 13 amino acids. CDR3 coding DNA: TGCGCCAGCAGCCAAGCTGACGGGTACGAGCAGTACTTC. Protein sequence: CASSQADGYEQYF.

The gene calls are TRBV18 and TRBJ1-2; 9 positions agree with TRBD1. The CDR3 covers 15 residues. From germline, CDR1 is KGHSH and CDR2 LQKENI. Unmatched junction bases numbered 9, after V lost 6 bases and J lost 4 bases. The CDR3 coding sequence is TGTGCCAGCTCCCCGGGGACAGGGAGCTCCTATGGCTACACCTTC. It codes for CASSPGTGSSYGYTF.

This clone was observed a single time. The CDR3 reads CASSVGAGAYNEQFF. CDR3 coding DNA: TGTGCCAGCAGCGTAGGGGCGGGGGCCTACAATGAGCAGTTCTTC. V is TRBV9 and J is TRBJ2-1; 7 nucleotides line up with TRBD2. The CDR3 loop spans 15 amino acids. V shed 0 bases and J 2 bases; nucleotides not matched to a gene: 2. CDR1 SGDLS and CDR2 YYNGEE come from the germline V gene. The full variable domain, rest sourced from reference TRBV9 and TRBJ2-1, is DSGVTQTPKHLITATGQRVTLRCSPRSGDLSVYWYQQSLDQGLQFLIQYYNGEERAKGNILERFSAQQFPDLHSELNLSSLELGDSALYFCASSVGAGAYNEQFFGPGTRLTVL.

The CDR3 loop reads CASSELHEQYF. In DNA, the CDR3 is TGTGCCAGCAGTGAACTTCACGAGCAGTACTTC. The V and J genes are TRBV2 and TRBJ2-7; D not resolved. The V and J ends lost 2 bases and 5 bases respectively, with 4 bases between them. Germline V gene lookup returns CDR1 SNHLY and CDR2 FYNNEI. The CDR3 has 11 amino acids.

The chain employs TRBV11-1 and TRBJ1-1; D unclear. Trimming took 1 base from V and 1 from J, leaving 4 bases between them. The CDR3 consists of 13 residues. Germline CDR1 SGHAT, CDR2 FQDESV (reference sequence). The DNA of the CDR3 is TGTGCCAGCAGCTTAGATCGGAACACTGAAGCTTTCTTT. Its translation is CASSLDRNTEAFF.

The chain carries TRBV6-6 and TRBJ1-1; D uncertain. There are 12 residues in the CDR3. CDR1 MNHNY and CDR2 SVGAGI come from the germline V gene (reference sequence). Trimming took off 6 bases at V and 9 bases at J, with 14 bases between the two ends. In nucleotides, the CDR3 is TGTGCCAGCAGCTCCGCGGCGACCAAAGCTTTCTTT. Translation: CASSSAATKAFF.

The chain carries TRBV27 and TRBJ2-3, with D unclear. The V end was cut by 8 bases, the J end by 4 bases, with 7 bases between. The CDR3 is 11 residues long. Per the germline V gene, CDR1 is MNHEY and CDR2 is SMNVEV (reference sequence). CDR3: CASSFADTQYF. In DNA, the CDR3 is TGTGCCAGCTCCTTTGCAGATACGCAGTATTTT.

J is TRBJ2-7 and V is TRBV10-1; 8 nucleotides match TRBD1. Trimming removed 4 bases from V and 3 bases from J; junction bases left unmatched: 5. CDR1 and CDR2 from the germline V gene are WNHNN and SYGVQD (reference sequence). This CDR3 has 14 amino acids. The CDR3 bases are TGCGCCAGCAGTGCCGGACAGGGATTCTACGAGCAGTACTTC. Residues: CASSAGQGFYEQYF.

The chain carries TRBV5-5 and TRBJ2-7; 9 bases match TRBD2. Germline V CDR1 and CDR2: SGHKS, YYEKEE (reference sequence). The CDR3 loop spans 15 amino acids. Losses at the gene ends were 0 bases for V and 3 bases for J; bases not matched to a gene: 4. As DNA, the CDR3 is TGTGCCAGCAGCTTGGCCCCTAGCGGGGACTACGAGCAGTACTTC. Translation gives CASSLAPSGDYEQYF.

V is TRBV7-2 and J is TRBJ2-2; 8 bases match TRBD2. J was trimmed by 0 bases and V by 4 bases; bases with no gene match: 4. CDR1 SGHTA and CDR2 FQGNSA come from the germline V gene. CDR3 length: 16 amino acids. DNA of the CDR3: TGTGCCAGCAGCTCTACTAGCGGCGCGAACACCGGGGAGCTGTTTTTT. Its translation: CASSSTSGANTGELFF.

J is TRBJ1-1 and V is TRBV29-1; 9 nucleotides match TRBD1. Trimming removed 6 bases from V and 3 bases from J; junction bases left unmatched: 11. The CDR3 runs 15 residues. Germline V gene sequence: CDR1 SQVTM, CDR2 ANQGSEA. Written as DNA, the CDR3 is TGCAGCGTCGCAGACAGGGGGTGGCGGGACACTGAAGCTTTCTTT. Translation: CSVADRGWRDTEAFF.

The gene calls are TRBV5-6 and TRBJ1-2; 9 bases are shared with TRBD1. Germline loops: CDR1 SGHDT, CDR2 YYEEEE. Unmatched junction bases numbered 1, after V lost 0 bases and J lost 4 bases. The CDR3 sequence is 14 residues long. The CDR3: CASSLGTGAYGYTF. CDR3 in DNA: TGTGCCAGCAGCTTGGGGACAGGGGCCTATGGCTACACCTTC.

The V call is TRBV2, the J call TRBJ1-2; possible D gene TRBD1, 5 bases. Germline values: CDR1 SNHLY, CDR2 FYNNEI. Trimming took 6 bases from V and 1 from J, leaving 9 bases between them. The CDR3 length is 13 residues. CDR3 loop: CASRSGGNYGYTF. As DNA, the CDR3 is TGTGCCAGCAGGAGCGGGGGTAACTATGGCTACACCTTC.

The chain recombines TRBV15 with TRBJ2-3, with D possibly being TRBD2 (6 bases). The CDR3 length is 15 residues. V was shortened by 0 bases and J by 0 bases, with 7 bases between the two germline ends. Germline V gives CDR1 LNHNV, CDR2 YYDKDF (reference sequence). The CDR3 sequence is CATSRDSGSTDTQYF. CDR3 nucleotide sequence: TGTGCCACCAGCAGAGATAGCGGAAGCACAGATACGCAGTATTTT. Full variable domain (missing parts from reference TRBV15 and TRBJ2-3): DAMVIQNPRYQVTQFGKPVTLSCSQTLNHNVMYWYQQKSSQAPKLLFHYYDKDFNNEADTPDNFQSRRPNTSFCFLDIRSPGLGDTAMYLCATSRDSGSTDTQYFGPGTRLTVL.

The chain carries TRBV6-5 and TRBJ2-3; D may be TRBD1 (6 bases). The CDR3 spans 14 residues. The germline V gene has CDR1 MNHEY and CDR2 SVGAGI. Trimming took off 2 bases at V and 8 bases at J, with 14 bases between the two ends. CDR3 bases: TGTGCCAGCAGTTACACACAGGGTTCAGGTACGCAGTATTTT. It is translated as CASSYTQGSGTQYF.

The chain recombines TRBV29-1 with TRBJ1-1; 8 bases are a match to TRBD1. CDR1 SQVTM and CDR2 ANQGSEA come from the germline V gene. The junction had 7 bases not matched to a gene; V was cut back by 7 bases and J by 3 bases. The CDR3 is 13 amino acids. The CDR3 region has the DNA TGCAGCGCCCGACAGGGGATAGACACTGAAGCTTTCTTT. Translated: CSARQGIDTEAFF.

The CDR3 sequence: CASRGTATQAGGYTF. The CDR3 DNA reads as TGTGCCAGCAGGGGGACAGCAACCCAGGCGGGTGGCTACACCTTC. This chain uses TRBV6-1 with TRBJ1-2; TRBD1 matches 7 bases. The V segment lost 6 bases and the J segment 7 bases; nucleotides outside the gene matches: 14. The germline gives CDR1 MNHNS, CDR2 SASEGT. This CDR3 is 15 amino acids long.

The chain joins TRBV4-2 to TRBJ2-4; D gene unclear. CDR3 size: 17 residues. Germline V gene data show CDR1 as LGHNA and CDR2 as YNFKEQ. Trimming took 0 bases from V and 0 from J, leaving 12 bases between them. The CDR3 bases are TGTGCCAGCAGCCAAGAGAGGCGTAGGATAGCCAAAAACATTCAGTACTTC. Translating it yields CASSQERRRIAKNIQYF.

This clone was picked up one time. The rearrangement joins TRBV29-1 to TRBJ2-7; 8 bases line up with TRBD1. This CDR3 is 16 amino acids long. Trimming took 7 bases from V and 1 from J; bases not matched to a gene: 15. Germline CDR1 and CDR2: SQVTM and ANQGSEA. Here the CDR3 DNA reads TGCAGCGACCCAGTGATTAAGGACAGGGTTTCCTACGAGCAGTACTTC. As protein: CSDPVIKDRVSYEQYF.

The CDR3 reads CASSLMAGREGTEAFF. As DNA, the CDR3 is TGTGCCAGCAGCTTAATGGCAGGTCGAGAGGGCACTGAAGCTTTCTTT. The chain has TRBV7-3 and TRBJ1-1; D remains ambiguous. The CDR3 is 16 amino acids. Per the germline V gene, CDR1 is SGHTA and CDR2 is FQGTGA. V was clipped by 1 base and J by 4 bases, with 16 bases between them.

This rearrangement joins TRBV28 to TRBJ2-6; perhaps TRBD1 as D (5 bases). Per germline, CDR1 MDHEN and CDR2 SYDVKM. The CDR3 runs to 17 residues. V lost 2 bases and J lost 4, with 15 bases in between. CDR3 in amino acids: CASSLPMQGFGANVLTF. The CDR3 DNA sequence: TGTGCCAGCAGTTTACCGATGCAGGGCTTCGGGGCCAACGTCCTGACTTTC.

The DNA for the CDR3 is TGTGCCAGCAGCTTGGCCGGCTCTGGGGCCAACGTCCTGACTTTC. Its protein is CASSLAGSGANVLTF. The chain employs TRBV5-6 and TRBJ2-6, with unresolved D. The length of the CDR3 is 15 residues. V lost 0 bases and J 0 bases, leaving 4 bases between the germline ends. In germline, CDR1 is SGHDT, CDR2 YYEEEE.

The chain couples TRBV29-1 to TRBJ2-3; D perhaps matches TRBD2 (5 bases). Germline lookup yields CDR1 SQVTM and CDR2 ANQGSEA. The CDR3 is made up of 15 amino acids. V was pared by 5 bases and J by 8 bases, with 23 bases between. DNA for the CDR3: TGCAGCGTTTACACTGCGTCGGGGAATCAGGCTACGCAGTATTTT. It translates to CSVYTASGNQATQYF.

This chain connects TRBV7-3 to TRBJ2-7, with 9 bases fitting TRBD2. Per germline, CDR1 SGHTA and CDR2 FQGTGA. V lost 6 bases to trimming and J lost 3 bases; unmatched junction nucleotides: 6. This CDR3 comprises 14 residues. CDR3 DNA sequence: TGTGCCAGCAGTTTAGCGGGGGTGGGCTACGAGCAGTACTTC. It yields the protein CASSLAGVGYEQYF.

This clone has more than one count but fewer than ten. The V and J genes are TRBV5-6 and TRBJ1-3; the match to TRBD1 covers 9 bases. Unmatched junction bases numbered 2, after V lost 0 bases and J lost 4 bases. Germline CDR1 and CDR2: SGHDT and YYEEEE. The CDR3 has 15 residues. Here the CDR3 DNA reads TGTGCCAGCAGCTTGGACAGGGGGCGAGGAAACACCATATATTTT. Translated, it gives CASSLDRGRGNTIYF.

The V call is TRBV7-2, the J call TRBJ2-5; D unclear. Germline CDR1 and CDR2: SGHTA and FQGNSA. The V end was cut by 5 bases, the J end by 0 bases, with 7 bases between. This CDR3 comprises 13 residues. The CDR3 spells CASSLEYQETQYF. The CDR3 DNA reads as TGTGCCAGCAGCCTCGAGTACCAAGAGACCCAGTACTTC.

This clone has a single count. The sample carries other DNA sequences with the same CDR3. The chain uses TRBV7-2 and TRBJ2-5; 9 bases match TRBD2. The CDR3 is made up of 18 amino acids. Losses at the gene ends were 5 bases for V and 5 bases for J; bases not matched to a gene: 18. Germline V CDR1 and CDR2: SGHTA, FQGNSA. CDR3 bases: TGTGCCAGCAGCCCCCATACGGGGGTGAGCGGGGGGAGGGAGACCCAGTACTTC. It translates to CASSPHTGVSGGRETQYF.

V is TRBV7-2 and J is TRBJ2-5, with unresolved D. CDR1 and CDR2 (germline): SGHTA, FQGNSA. The CDR3 sequence is 14 residues long. Trimming removed 5 bases from V and 5 bases from J, with 15 bases in between. The CDR3 sequence: CASSLVLAAETQYF. The CDR3 DNA is TGTGCCAGCAGCCTCGTTTTGGCCGCTGAGACCCAGTACTTC.

The rearrangement joins TRBV9 to TRBJ2-3; 8 bases map to TRBD2. With 4 bases clipped from V and 4 bases from J, the junction kept 14 bases outside the gene matches. Germline V gives CDR1 SGDLS, CDR2 YYNGEE. The CDR3 extends over 17 amino acids. The CDR3 bases are TGTGCCAGCAGCCCCATATCGGGGGGGCTGGGGCCAGATACGCAGTATTTT. Protein: CASSPISGGLGPDTQYF.